The clone carrying this T cell receptor (beta chain) was seen at least ten times. Its cognate antigen is unknown. These data originate in a study of neurological immune-mediated disorders. Whole-study results and caveats: Falling below healthy controls, multiple sclerosis showed the least TCR clonal expansion, while HTLV-1-associated myelopathy showed the most. Among 34 multiple sclerosis patients, 18 had repertoires that phylogenetic grouping placed in one related-CDR3 cluster, a possible signature.

TCRdb reprocessed the 5' RACE reads with MiXCR, giving one entry per CDR3 protein. The repertoire holds under 70,000 distinct CDR3 sequences, with 3% to 3.5% as singletons. This receptor was taken from a woman aged 60 to 75 with multiple sclerosis. The sample consisted of PBMCs.

The CDR3 loop reads CASSVGRGGYEQYF. The CDR3 DNA follows: TGTGCCAGCAGCGTAGGGCGGGGCGGCTACGAGCAGTACTTC. The chain has TRBV9 and TRBJ2-7, with a possible D match to TRBD2 (6 bases). The V end lost 0 bases, the J end lost 3 bases, and 10 bases lay between the germline ends. The CDR3 loop spans 14 amino acids. Germline loops: CDR1 SGDLS, CDR2 YYNGEE.